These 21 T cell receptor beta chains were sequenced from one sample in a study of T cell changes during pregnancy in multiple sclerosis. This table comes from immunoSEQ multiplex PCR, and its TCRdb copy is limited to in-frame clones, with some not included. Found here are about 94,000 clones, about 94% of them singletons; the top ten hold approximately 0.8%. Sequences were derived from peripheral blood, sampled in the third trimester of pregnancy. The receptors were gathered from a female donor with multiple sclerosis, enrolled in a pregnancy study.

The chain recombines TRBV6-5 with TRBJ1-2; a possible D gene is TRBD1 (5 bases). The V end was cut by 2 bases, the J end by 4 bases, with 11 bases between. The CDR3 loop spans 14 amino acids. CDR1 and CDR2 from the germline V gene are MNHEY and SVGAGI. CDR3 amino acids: CASSYIPGGYGYTF. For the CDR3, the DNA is TGTGCCAGCAGTTACATCCCGGGGGGCTATGGCTACACCTTC.

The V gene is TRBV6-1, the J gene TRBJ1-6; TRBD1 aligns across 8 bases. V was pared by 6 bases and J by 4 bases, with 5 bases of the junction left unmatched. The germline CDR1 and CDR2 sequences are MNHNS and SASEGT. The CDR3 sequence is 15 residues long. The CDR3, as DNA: TGTGCCAGCAGCCCCGGACAGGGATATAATTCACCCCTCCACTTT. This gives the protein CASSPGQGYNSPLHF.

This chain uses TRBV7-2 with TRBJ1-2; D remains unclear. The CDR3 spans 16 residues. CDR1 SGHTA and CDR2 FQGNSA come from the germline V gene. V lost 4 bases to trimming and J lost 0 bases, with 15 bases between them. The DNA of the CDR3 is TGTGCCAGCAGCTCCGAATCGGGAGTTGCTAACTATGGCTACACCTTC. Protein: CASSSESGVANYGYTF.

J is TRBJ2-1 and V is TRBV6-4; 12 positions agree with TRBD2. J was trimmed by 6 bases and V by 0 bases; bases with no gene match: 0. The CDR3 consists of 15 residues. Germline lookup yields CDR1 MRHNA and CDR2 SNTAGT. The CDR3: CASSDSTSGSNEQFF. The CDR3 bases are TGTGCCAGCAGTGACTCGACTAGCGGGAGCAATGAGCAGTTCTTC.

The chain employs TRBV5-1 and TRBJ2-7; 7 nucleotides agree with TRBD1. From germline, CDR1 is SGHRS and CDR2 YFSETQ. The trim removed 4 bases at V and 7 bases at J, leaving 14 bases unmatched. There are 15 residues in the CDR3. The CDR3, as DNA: TGCGCCAGCAGCGCGATAACGACAGGGTCGGGTGAGCAGTACTTC. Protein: CASSAITTGSGEQYF.

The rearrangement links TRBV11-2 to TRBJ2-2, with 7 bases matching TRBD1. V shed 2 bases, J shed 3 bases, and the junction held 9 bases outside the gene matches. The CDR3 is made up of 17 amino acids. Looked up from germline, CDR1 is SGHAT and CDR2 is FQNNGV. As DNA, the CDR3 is TGTGCCAGCAGCTTACTCCAGGCACAGGGGTACACCGGGGAGCTGTTTTTT. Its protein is CASSLLQAQGYTGELFF.

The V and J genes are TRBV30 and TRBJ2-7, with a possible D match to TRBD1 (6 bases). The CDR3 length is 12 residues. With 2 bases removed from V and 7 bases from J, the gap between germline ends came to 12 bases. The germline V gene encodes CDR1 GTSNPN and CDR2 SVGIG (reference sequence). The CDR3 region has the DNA TGTGCCTGGAGTTTGGGGGCGAGTGAGCAGTACTTC. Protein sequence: CAWSLGASEQYF.

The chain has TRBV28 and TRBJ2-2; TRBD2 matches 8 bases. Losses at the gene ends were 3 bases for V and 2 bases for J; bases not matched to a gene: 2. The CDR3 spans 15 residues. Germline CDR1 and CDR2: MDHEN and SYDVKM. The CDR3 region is CASSLAGGNTGELFF. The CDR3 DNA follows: TGTGCCAGCAGTTTGGCGGGAGGAAACACCGGGGAGCTGTTTTTT. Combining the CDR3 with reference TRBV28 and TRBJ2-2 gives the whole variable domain DVKVTQSSRYLVKRTGEKVFLECVQDMDHENMFWYRQDPGLGLRLIYFSYDVKMKEKGDIPEGYSVSREKKERFSLILESASTNQTSMYLCASSLAGGNTGELFFGEGSRLTVL.

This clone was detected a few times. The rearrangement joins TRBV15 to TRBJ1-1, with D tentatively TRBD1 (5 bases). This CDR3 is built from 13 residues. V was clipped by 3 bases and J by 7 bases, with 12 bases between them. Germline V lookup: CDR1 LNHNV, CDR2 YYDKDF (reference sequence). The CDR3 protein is CATSRGQGGEAFF. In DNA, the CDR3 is TGTGCCACCAGCAGGGGGCAGGGCGGTGAAGCTTTCTTT.

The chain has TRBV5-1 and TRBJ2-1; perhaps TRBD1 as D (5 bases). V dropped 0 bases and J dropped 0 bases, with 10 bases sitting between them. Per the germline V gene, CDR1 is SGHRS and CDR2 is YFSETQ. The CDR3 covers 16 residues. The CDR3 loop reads CASSLEGAASYNEQFF. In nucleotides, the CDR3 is TGCGCCAGCAGCTTGGAAGGGGCCGCCTCCTACAATGAGCAGTTCTTC.

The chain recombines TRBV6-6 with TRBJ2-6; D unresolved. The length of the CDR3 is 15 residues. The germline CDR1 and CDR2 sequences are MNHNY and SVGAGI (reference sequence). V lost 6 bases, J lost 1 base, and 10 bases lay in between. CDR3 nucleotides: TGTGCCAGCAGAACCAGGATTTCTGGGGCCAACGTCCTGACTTTC. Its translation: CASRTRISGANVLTF.

In nucleotides, the CDR3 is TGTGCCAGCAGTGAAGGGTCAGATCAGCCCCAGCATTTT. Translation gives CASSEGSDQPQHF. The gene calls are TRBV6-1 and TRBJ1-5, with D uncertain. The V and J ends lost 1 base and 5 bases respectively, with 6 bases between them. Germline lookup yields CDR1 MNHNS and CDR2 SASEGT. The CDR3 sequence is 13 residues long.

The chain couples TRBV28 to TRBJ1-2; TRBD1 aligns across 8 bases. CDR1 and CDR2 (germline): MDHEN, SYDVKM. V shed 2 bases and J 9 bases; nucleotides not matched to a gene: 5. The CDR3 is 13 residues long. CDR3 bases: TGTGCCAGCAGTTTAAAGGACAGGGCTAGCTACACCTTC. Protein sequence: CASSLKDRASYTF.

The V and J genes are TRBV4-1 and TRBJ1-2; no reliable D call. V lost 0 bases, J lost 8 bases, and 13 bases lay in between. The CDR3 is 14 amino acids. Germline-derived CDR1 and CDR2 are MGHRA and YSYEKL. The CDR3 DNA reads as TGCGCCAGCAGCCAAGATGGCCGGGTTTGGGGCTACACCTTC. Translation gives CASSQDGRVWGYTF.

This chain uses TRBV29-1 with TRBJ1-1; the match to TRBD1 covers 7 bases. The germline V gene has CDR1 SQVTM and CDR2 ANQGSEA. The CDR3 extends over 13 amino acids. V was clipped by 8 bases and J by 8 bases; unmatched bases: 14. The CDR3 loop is CSTVDRTGGEAFF. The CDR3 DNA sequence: TGCAGCACGGTGGACAGGACAGGCGGGGAAGCTTTCTTT.

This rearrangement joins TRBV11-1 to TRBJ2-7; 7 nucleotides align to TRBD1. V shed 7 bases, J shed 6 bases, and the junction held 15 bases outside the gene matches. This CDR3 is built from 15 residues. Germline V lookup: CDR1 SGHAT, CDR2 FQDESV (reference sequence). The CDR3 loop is CASTPRKGARVEQYF. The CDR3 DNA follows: TGTGCCAGCACTCCCAGAAAGGGGGCGCGAGTCGAGCAGTACTTC. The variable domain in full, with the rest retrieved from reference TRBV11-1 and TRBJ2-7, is EAEVAQSPRYKITEKSQAVAFWCDPISGHATLYWYRQILGQGPELLVQFQDESVVDDSQLPKDRFSAERLKGVDSTLKIQPAELGDSAMYLCASTPRKGARVEQYFGPGTRLTVT.

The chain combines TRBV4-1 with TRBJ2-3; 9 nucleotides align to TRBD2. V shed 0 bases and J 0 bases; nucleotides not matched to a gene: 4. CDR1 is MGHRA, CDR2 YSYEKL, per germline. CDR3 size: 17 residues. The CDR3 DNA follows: TGCGCCAGCAGCCAAGATGGGACTAGCAGCAGCACAGATACGCAGTATTTT. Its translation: CASSQDGTSSSTDTQYF.

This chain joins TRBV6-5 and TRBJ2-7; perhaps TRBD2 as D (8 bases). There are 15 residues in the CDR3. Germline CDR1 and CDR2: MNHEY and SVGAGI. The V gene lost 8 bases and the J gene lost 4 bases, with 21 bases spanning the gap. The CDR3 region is CASRGGQLPPYEQYF. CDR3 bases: TGTGCCAGCCGGGGGGGACAGCTGCCGCCGTACGAGCAGTACTTC.

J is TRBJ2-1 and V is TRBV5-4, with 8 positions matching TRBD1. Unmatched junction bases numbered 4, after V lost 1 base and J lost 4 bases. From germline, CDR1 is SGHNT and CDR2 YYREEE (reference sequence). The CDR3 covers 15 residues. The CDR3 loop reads CASSLSGGAYNEQFF. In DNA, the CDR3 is TGTGCCAGCAGCTTGTCAGGGGGCGCTTACAATGAGCAGTTCTTC.

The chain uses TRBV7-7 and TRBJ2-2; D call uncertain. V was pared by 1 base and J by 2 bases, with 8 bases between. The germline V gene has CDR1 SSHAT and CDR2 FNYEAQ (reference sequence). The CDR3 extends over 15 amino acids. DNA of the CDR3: TGTGCCAGCAGCTTAGGCGGCGCCAACACCGGGGAGCTGTTTTTT. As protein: CASSLGGANTGELFF.

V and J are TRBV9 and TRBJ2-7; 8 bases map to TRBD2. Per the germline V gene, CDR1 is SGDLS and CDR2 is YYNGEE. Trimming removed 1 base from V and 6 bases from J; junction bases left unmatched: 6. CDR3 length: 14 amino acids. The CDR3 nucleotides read TGTGCCAGCAGCGTATCAGCGGGAGTGCGCGAGCAGTACTTC. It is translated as CASSVSAGVREQYF.